This is a list of T cell receptor beta chains from one sample in a study of PD-L1 blockade in urothelial cancer. The protocol was immunoSEQ multiplex PCR, while the TCRdb copy is restricted to in-frame clones and leaves out a portion. This sample has 35,000 to 40,000 clones, with 85% found just once. Specimen: PBMCs, collected around atezolizumab (anti-PD-L1) treatment. The receptors stem from a man older than 75 with urothelial cancer. The CDR3 runs from the conserved cysteine through the conserved F or W. Fields, in order: J gene, D gene, V gene, clone size, CDR3 protein, CDR3 DNA. The D gene is left open where the match is weak. For some rows the clone size is stated as once, few or many, or as a class when expanded; others skip it.

J: TRBJ1-2
D: .
V: TRBV21-1
size: many
CDR3: CASSPRRRTGPYGYTF
DNA: TGTGCCAGCAGCCCTCGACGGAGGACAGGCCCCTATGGCTACACCTTC

J: TRBJ2-7
D: TRBD2
V: TRBV7-2
size: .
CDR3: CASSPTGRGNEQYF
DNA: TGTGCCAGCAGCCCAACCGGGAGGGGTAACGAGCAGTACTTC

J: TRBJ2-1
D: TRBD1
V: TRBV5-5
size: .
CDR3: CASTLTGGVDNEQFF
DNA: TGTGCCAGCACCCTAACAGGGGGCGTCGACAATGAGCAGTTCTTC

J: TRBJ2-7
D: TRBD2
V: TRBV9
size: .
CDR3: CASSSGLAVFYEQYF
DNA: TGTGCCAGCAGCTCGGGACTAGCGGTTTTCTACGAGCAGTACTTC

J: TRBJ2-5
D: TRBD1
V: TRBV7-2
size: .
CDR3: CASSLQQGVRAMETQYF
DNA: TGTGCCAGCAGCCTGCAACAGGGGGTGCGGGCCATGGAGACCCAGTACTTC

J: TRBJ2-1
D: .
V: TRBV21-1
size: .
CDR3: CASSKARDRSNEQFF
DNA: TGTGCCAGCAGCAAAGCGCGGGACCGGAGCAATGAGCAGTTCTTC

J: TRBJ2-3
D: TRBD2
V: TRBV19
size: .
CDR3: CASNPAGGRNTQYF
DNA: TGTGCCAGTAACCCCGCGGGAGGACGAAATACGCAGTATTTT

J: TRBJ2-3
D: TRBD2
V: TRBV5-1
size: .
CDR3: CASSLVFTSGRGSSTDTQYF
DNA: TGCGCCAGCAGCTTGGTTTTTACTAGCGGGAGGGGTTCTAGCACAGATACGCAGTATTTT

J: TRBJ2-1
D: .
V: TRBV7-9
size: once
CDR3: CASSPKGGSYNEQFF
DNA: TGTGCCAGCAGCCCGAAAGGGGGCTCCTACAATGAGCAGTTCTTC

J: TRBJ2-1
D: TRBD2
V: TRBV7-9
size: .
CDR3: CASSFQAGGPYNEQFF
DNA: TGTGCCAGCAGCTTTCAGGCGGGAGGTCCTTACAATGAGCAGTTCTTC

J: TRBJ2-2
D: .
V: TRBV27
size: once
CDR3: CASSLIPTGTGELFF
DNA: TGTGCCAGCAGTCTCATCCCGACTGGCACCGGGGAGCTGTTTTTT

J: TRBJ1-4
D: TRBD1
V: TRBV18
size: once
CDR3: CASSPTGTATNEKLFF
DNA: TGTGCCAGCTCACCCACTGGGACAGCAACTAATGAAAAACTGTTTTTT

J: TRBJ2-1
D: .
V: TRBV6-1
size: .
CDR3: CASTRLGAAISEQFF
DNA: TGTGCCAGCACCCGACTGGGAGCCGCGATTAGTGAGCAGTTCTTC

J: TRBJ2-7
D: TRBD1
V: TRBV28
size: .
CDR3: CASSLLQGAGEQYF
DNA: TGTGCCAGCAGTTTATTACAGGGGGCGGGCGAGCAGTACTTC

J: TRBJ2-1
D: TRBD1
V: TRBV5-5
size: .
CDR3: CASSLGQGVYNEQFF
DNA: TGTGCCAGCAGCCTGGGACAGGGGGTATACAATGAGCAGTTCTTC

J: TRBJ2-7
D: TRBD1
V: TRBV4-3
size: .
CDR3: CASSLQTGFDEQYF
DNA: TGCGCCAGCAGCCTACAGACAGGGTTCGACGAGCAGTACTTC

J: TRBJ2-7
D: TRBD2
V: TRBV18
size: .
CDR3: CASSPSILAATYEQYF
DNA: TGTGCCAGCTCACCATCGATCCTAGCGGCTACCTACGAGCAGTACTTC

J: TRBJ2-2
D: .
V: TRBV27
size: .
CDR3: CASSLLITGELFF
DNA: TGTGCCAGCAGTTTATTAATTACCGGGGAGCTGTTTTTT

J: TRBJ2-3
D: TRBD2
V: TRBV5-1
size: once
CDR3: CASSARGGGTDTQYF
DNA: TGCGCCAGCAGCGCCCGTGGGGGGGGCACAGATACGCAGTATTTT

J: TRBJ2-7
D: TRBD2
V: TRBV6-5
size: .
CDR3: CASSYRLAGGHYEQYF
DNA: TGTGCCAGCAGTTACCGCCTAGCGGGAGGGCACTACGAGCAGTACTTC

J: TRBJ2-5
D: TRBD2
V: TRBV6-4
size: .
CDR3: CARGRERVTQYF
DNA: TGTGCCAGGGGGAGGGAAAGGGTGACCCAGTACTTC

J: TRBJ1-1
D: .
V: TRBV6-1
size: once
CDR3: CASCPGVNTEAFF
DNA: TGTGCCAGCTGCCCAGGGGTTAACACTGAAGCTTTCTTT

J: TRBJ1-2
D: .
V: TRBV27
size: few
CDR3: CASSLGQNYGYTF
DNA: TGTGCCAGCAGTTTAGGGCAGAACTATGGCTACACCTTC

J: TRBJ2-1
D: .
V: TRBV19
size: .
CDR3: CASSMGAGVLNEQFF
DNA: TGTGCCAGTAGTATGGGGGCGGGAGTACTCAATGAGCAGTTCTTC